This T cell receptor beta chain derives from a study of T cells in Graves' hyperthyroidism and ophthalmopathy. Points from the study as a whole: Stable hyperthyroidism was separated from ophthalmopathy by a model based on 13 V-J features.

Regions amplified from RNA transcripts were the TCR beta CDR3 regions. Primed by the HTBI set, a first-round RT-PCR was run on the TCR CDR3. Each CDR3 protein gets one entry after TCRdb re-called the multiplex PCR reads with MiXCR. Counted here are about 690,000 distinct CDR3 sequences, roughly a sixth occurring once; the ten biggest clones make up 15% to 18%. Over 18 months, lack of ophthalmopathy progression marked Graves' hyperthyroidism as stable. Orbital computed tomography, thyroid ultrasound, serum thyroxine and TRAb, and clinical symptoms together informed the diagnoses. About 9.4 ml fresh peripheral blood yielded the PBMCs. The CDR3 is made up of 15 amino acids. Germline V gene lookup returns CDR1 SGHAT and CDR2 FQNNGV. V was pared by 8 bases and J by 5 bases, with 21 bases between. About this clonotype itself: Its antigen is unknown.

The specimen was blood. The source is a man aged 45-65 years with Graves' hyperthyroidism. The V gene is TRBV11-2, the J gene TRBJ1-2; a possible D gene is TRBD1 (6 bases). The CDR3 is CASAPTYRVTYGYTF. The CDR3 DNA sequence: TGTGCCAGCGCACCCACCTACAGGGTTACTTATGGCTACACCTTC.